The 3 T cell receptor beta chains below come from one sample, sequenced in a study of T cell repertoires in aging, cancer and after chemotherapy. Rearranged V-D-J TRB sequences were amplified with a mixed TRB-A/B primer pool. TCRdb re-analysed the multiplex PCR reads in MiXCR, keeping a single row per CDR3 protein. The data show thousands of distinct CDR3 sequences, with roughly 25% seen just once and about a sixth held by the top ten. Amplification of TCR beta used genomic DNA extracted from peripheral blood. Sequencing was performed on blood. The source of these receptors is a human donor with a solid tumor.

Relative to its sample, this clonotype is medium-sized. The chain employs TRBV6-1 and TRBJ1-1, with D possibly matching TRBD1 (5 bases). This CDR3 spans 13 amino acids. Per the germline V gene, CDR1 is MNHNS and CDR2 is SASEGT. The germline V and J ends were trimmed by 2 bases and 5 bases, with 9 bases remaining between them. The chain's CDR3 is CASSEQGTTEAFF. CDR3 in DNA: TGTGCCAGCAGTGAACAGGGAACGACTGAAGCTTTCTTT.

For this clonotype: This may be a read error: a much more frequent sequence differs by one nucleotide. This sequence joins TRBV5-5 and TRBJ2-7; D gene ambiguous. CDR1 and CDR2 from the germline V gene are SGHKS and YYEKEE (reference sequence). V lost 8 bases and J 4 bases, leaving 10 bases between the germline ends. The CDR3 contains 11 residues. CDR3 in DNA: TGTGCCAGTGCGAATCCTTACGAGCAGTACGTC. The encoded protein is CASANPYEQYV.

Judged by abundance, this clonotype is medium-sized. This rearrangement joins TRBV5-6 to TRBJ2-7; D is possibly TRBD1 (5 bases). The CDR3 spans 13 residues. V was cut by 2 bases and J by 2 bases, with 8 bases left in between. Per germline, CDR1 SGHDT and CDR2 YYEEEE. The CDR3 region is CASSFLGAYEQYV. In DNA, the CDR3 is TGTGCCAGCAGCTTCTTAGGGGCCTACGAGCAGTACGTC.